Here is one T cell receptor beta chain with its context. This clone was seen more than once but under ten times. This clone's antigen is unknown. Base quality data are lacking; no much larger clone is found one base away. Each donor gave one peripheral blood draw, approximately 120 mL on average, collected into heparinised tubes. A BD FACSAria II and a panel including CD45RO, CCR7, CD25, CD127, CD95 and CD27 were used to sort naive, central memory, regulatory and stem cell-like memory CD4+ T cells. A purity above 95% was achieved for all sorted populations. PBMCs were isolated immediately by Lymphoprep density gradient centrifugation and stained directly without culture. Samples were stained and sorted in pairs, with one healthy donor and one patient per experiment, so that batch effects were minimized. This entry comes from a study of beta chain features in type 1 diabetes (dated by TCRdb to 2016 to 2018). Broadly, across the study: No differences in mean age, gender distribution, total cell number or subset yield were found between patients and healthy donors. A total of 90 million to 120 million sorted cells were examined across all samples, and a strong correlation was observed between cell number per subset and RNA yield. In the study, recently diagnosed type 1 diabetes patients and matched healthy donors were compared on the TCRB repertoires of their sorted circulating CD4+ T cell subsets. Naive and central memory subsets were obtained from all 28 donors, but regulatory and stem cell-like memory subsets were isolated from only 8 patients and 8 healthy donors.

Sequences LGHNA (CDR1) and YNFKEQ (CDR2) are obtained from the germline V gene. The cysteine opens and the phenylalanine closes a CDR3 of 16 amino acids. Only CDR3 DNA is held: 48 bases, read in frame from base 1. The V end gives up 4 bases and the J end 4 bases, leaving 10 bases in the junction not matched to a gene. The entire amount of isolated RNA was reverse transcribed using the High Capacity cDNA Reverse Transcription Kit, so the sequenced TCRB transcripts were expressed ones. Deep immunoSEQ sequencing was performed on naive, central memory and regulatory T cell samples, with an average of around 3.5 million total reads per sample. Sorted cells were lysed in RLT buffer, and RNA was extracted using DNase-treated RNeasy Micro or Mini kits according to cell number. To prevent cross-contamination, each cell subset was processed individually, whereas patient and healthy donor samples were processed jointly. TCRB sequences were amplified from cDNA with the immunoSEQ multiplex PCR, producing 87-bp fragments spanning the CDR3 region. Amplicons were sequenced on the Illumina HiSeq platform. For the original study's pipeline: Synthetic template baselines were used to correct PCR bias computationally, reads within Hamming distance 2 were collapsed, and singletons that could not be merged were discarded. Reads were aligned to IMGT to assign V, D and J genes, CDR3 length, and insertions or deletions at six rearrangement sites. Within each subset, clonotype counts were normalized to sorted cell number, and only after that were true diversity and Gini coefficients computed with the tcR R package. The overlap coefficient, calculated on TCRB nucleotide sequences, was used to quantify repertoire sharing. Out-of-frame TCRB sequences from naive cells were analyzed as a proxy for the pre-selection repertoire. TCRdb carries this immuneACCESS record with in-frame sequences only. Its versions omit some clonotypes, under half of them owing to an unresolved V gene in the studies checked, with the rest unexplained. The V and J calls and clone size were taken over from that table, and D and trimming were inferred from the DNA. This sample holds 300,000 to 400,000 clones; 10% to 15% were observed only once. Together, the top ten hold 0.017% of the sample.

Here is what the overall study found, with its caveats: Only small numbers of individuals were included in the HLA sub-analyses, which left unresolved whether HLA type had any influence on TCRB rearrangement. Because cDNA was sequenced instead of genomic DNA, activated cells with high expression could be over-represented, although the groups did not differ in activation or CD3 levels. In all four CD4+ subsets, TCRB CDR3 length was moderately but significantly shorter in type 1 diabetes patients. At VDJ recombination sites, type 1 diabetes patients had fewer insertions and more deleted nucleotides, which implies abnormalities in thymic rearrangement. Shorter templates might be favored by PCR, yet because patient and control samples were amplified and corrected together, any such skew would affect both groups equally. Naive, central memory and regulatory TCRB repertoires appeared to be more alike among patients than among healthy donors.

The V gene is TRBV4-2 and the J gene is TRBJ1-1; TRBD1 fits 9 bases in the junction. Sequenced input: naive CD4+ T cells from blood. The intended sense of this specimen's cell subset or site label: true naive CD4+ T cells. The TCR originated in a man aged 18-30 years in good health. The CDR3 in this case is CASSPAGTGLVTEAFF. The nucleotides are TGTGCCAGCAGCCCGGCCGGGACAGGGTTGGTCACTGAAGCTTTCTTT.